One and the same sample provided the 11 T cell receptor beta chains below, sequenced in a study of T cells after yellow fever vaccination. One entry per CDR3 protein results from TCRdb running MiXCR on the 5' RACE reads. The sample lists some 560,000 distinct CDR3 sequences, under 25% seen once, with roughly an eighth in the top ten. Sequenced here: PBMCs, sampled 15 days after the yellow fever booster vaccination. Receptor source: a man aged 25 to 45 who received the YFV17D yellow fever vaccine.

For the CDR3, the DNA is TGTGCCAGCAGTGGTCCCACAGGGGGACTAGCCCTCTTCAGTCTGTTCTTC. Its protein is CASSGPTGGLALFSLFF. The chain is built from TRBV25-1 and TRBJ2-1, with a tentative D call TRBD2 (9 bases). Looked up from germline, CDR1 is MGHDK and CDR2 is SYGVNS. This CDR3 is 17 amino acids long. The germline V and J ends were trimmed by 4 bases and 15 bases, with 31 bases remaining between them.

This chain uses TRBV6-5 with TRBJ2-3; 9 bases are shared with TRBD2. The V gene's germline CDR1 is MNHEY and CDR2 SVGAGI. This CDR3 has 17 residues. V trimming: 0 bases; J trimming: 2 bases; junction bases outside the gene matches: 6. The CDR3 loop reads CASSYSLGGRVTDTQYF. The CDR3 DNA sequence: TGTGCCAGCAGTTACTCCCTGGGCGGGAGGGTCACAGATACGCAGTATTTT.

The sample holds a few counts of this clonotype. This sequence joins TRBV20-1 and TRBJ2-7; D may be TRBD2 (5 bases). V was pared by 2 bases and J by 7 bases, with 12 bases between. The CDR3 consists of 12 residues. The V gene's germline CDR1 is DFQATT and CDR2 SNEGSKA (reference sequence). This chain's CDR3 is CSARSVRDEQYF. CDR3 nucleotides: TGCAGTGCTAGATCCGTCCGGGATGAGCAGTACTTC.

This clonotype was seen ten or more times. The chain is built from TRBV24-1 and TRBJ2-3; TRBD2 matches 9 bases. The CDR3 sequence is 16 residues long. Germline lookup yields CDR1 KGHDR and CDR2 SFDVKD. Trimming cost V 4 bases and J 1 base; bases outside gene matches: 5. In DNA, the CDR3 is TGTGCCACCAGTGACCCGGGACTAGCAGGCACAGATACGCAGTATTTT. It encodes CATSDPGLAGTDTQYF.

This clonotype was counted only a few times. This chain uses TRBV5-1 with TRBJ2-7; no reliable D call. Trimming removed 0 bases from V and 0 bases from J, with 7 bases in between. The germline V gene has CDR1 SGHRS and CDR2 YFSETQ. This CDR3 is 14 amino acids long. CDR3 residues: CASSLAAFSYEQYF. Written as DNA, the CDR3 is TGCGCCAGCAGCTTGGCGGCTTTCTCCTACGAGCAGTACTTC.

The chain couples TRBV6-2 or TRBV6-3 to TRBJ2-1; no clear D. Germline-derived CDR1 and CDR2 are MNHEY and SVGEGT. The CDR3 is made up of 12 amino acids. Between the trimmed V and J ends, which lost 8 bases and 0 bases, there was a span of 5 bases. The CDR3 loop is CASQSSYNEQFF. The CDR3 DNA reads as TGTGCCAGCCAAAGCTCCTACAATGAGCAGTTCTTC.

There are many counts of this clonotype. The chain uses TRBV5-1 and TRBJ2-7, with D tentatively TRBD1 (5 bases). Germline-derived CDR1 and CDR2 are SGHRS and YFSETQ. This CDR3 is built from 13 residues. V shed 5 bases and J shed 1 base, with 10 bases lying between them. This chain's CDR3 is CASSSQGSYEQYF. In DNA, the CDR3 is TGCGCCAGCAGTTCCCAGGGTTCCTACGAGCAGTACTTC.

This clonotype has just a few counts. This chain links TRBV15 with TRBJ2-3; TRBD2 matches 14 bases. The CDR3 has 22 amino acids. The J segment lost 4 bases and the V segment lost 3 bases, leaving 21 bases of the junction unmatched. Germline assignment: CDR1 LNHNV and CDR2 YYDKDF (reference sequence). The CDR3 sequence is CATSRGRLWGTSGSARPDTQYF. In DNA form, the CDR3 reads TGTGCCACCAGCAGGGGTAGGCTATGGGGGACTAGCGGGAGCGCGCGCCCAGATACGCAGTATTTT. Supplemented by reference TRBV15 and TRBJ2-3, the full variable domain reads DAMVIQNPRYQVTQFGKPVTLSCSQTLNHNVMYWYQQKSSQAPKLLFHYYDKDFNNEADTPDNFQSRRPNTSFCFLDIRSPGLGDTAMYLCATSRGRLWGTSGSARPDTQYFGPGTRLTVL.

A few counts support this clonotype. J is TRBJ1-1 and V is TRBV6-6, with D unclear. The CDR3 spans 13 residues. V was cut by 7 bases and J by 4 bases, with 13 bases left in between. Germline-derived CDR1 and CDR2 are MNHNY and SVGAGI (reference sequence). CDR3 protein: CASTPGRSTEAFF. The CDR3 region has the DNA TGTGCCAGCACCCCCGGTAGGAGCACTGAAGCTTTCTTT.

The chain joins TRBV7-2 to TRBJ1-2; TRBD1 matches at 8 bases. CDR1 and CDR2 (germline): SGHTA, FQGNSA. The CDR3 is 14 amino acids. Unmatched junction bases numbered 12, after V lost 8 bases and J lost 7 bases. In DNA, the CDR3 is TGTGCCAGCCTCGCCCAGGGGGCTGTGGGTGGCTACACCTTC. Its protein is CASLAQGAVGGYTF.

In DNA, the CDR3 is TGCGCCAGCATGACAGCCGCACCCGACGATGAGCAGTTCTTC. It translates to CASMTAAPDDEQFF. The chain combines TRBV5-1 with TRBJ2-1; perhaps TRBD1 as D (5 bases). Germline V CDR1 and CDR2: SGHRS, YFSETQ. V was pared by 6 bases and J by 8 bases, with 18 bases between. This CDR3 has 14 amino acids. Full variable domain (rest looked up from reference TRBV5-1 and TRBJ2-1): KAGVTQTPRYLIKTRGQQVTLSCSPISGHRSVSWYQQTPGQGLQFLFEYFSETQRNKGNFPGRFSGRQFSNSRSEMNVSTLELGDSALYLCASMTAAPDDEQFFGPGTRLTVL.